The sequence of this T cell receptor (beta chain) was determined in a study of T cells in Graves' hyperthyroidism and ophthalmopathy. The table lists this clonotype with a few counts. With 1 base removed from V and 4 bases from J, the gap between germline ends came to 7 bases. Germline loops: CDR1 SGHDN, CDR2 FVKESK. The CDR3 length is 14 residues. Amplified TCR beta CDR3 regions came from RNA transcripts. TCR CDR3 underwent first-round RT-PCR with the HTBI primer set. TCRdb fed the multiplex PCR reads into MiXCR, producing one record per CDR3 protein. This table has 380,000 or so distinct CDR3 sequences, over 11% appearing once.

The sample was blood. The genes are TRBV14 and TRBJ2-2, with D hard to call. This sequence was found in a young woman with Graves' hyperthyroidism. The CDR3 protein is CASSQGGSTGELFF. The CDR3 bases are TGTGCCAGCAGCCAAGGAGGAAGCACCGGGGAGCTGTTTTTT.